This paragraph covers one T cell receptor beta chain sequence. Clinical history as reported by participants underpinned cohort assignment. The data originate from a study of blood T cell repertoires in COVID-19. Measured with immunoSEQ multiplex PCR; TCRdb has only the in-frame clones, and not every one. The sample lists about 150,000 clones, approximately 84% occurring once. The sequence came from a woman aged 45 to 65 who had recovered from COVID-19. Material: PBMCs or T cells enriched from blood (not recorded which).

CDR3 sequence reads: CSVAGQSDLNEQFF. The CDR3 DNA reads as TGCAGCGTGGCCGGACAGTCCGATTTAAATGAGCAGTTCTTC. The chain links TRBV29-1 to TRBJ2-1; D possibly corresponds to TRBD1 (6 bases). With 6 bases removed from V and 7 bases from J, the gap between germline ends came to 19 bases. The CDR3 runs to 14 residues. Germline values: CDR1 SQVTM, CDR2 ANQGSEA.